Shown below are 25 T cell receptor beta chains from a single sample sequenced in a study of T cells in Graves' hyperthyroidism and ophthalmopathy. TCR beta CDR3 regions were amplified from RNA. HTBI primers drove first-round RT-PCR of the TCR CDR3. Each CDR3 protein gets one entry after TCRdb re-called the multiplex PCR reads with MiXCR. The table lists around 620,000 distinct CDR3 sequences, 12% to 15% of them singletons. The sample comprised blood. All receptors come from a woman under 30 with Graves' ophthalmopathy.

This clonotype showed up just a few times. The chain combines TRBV5-4 with TRBJ2-1; D perhaps matches TRBD2 (5 bases). The CDR3 length is 16 residues. From germline, CDR1 is SGHNT and CDR2 YYREEE (reference sequence). Trimming stripped 3 bases from V and 3 bases from J, with 16 bases between. The CDR3: CASSSFGLGFYNEQFF. The CDR3 coding sequence is TGTGCCAGCAGCTCCTTTGGACTTGGTTTCTACAATGAGCAGTTCTTC.

This clonotype was detected ten times or more. One end of the junction varies from germline; a read error may be responsible. The chain is built from TRBV4-1 and TRBJ2-1; 13 positions match TRBD2. The CDR3 consists of 18 residues. Per germline, CDR1 MGHRA and CDR2 YSYEKL. CDR3 loop: CASRQGLAGAPSYNEQFF. CDR3 sequence (DNA): TGCGCCAGCAGACAAGGACTAGCGGGAGCCCCATCCTACAATGAGCAGTTCTTC.

This clonotype was counted ten times or more. This chain links TRBV9 with TRBJ1-1, with TRBD1 as a possible D gene (6 bases). Trimming pared 3 bases from V and 7 bases from J, leaving 16 bases between. Germline V gene data show CDR1 as SGDLS and CDR2 as YYNGEE. The CDR3 extends over 14 amino acids. The CDR3 DNA reads as TGTGCCAGCAGCGAGCCGGGTGGGGGCGGTGAAGCTTTCTTT. It yields the protein CASSEPGGGGEAFF.

This clonotype showed up many times. The chain carries TRBV15 and TRBJ2-3, with unresolved D. Trimming shortened V by 0 bases and J by 6 bases, and 13 bases separated the two germline ends. In germline, CDR1 is LNHNV, CDR2 YYDKDF (reference sequence). This CDR3 is built from 15 residues. CDR3 sequence (DNA): TGTGCCACCAGCAGAGATTGGCAACAAGGGGATACGCAGTATTTT. Encoded protein: CATSRDWQQGDTQYF.

V is TRBV29-1 and J is TRBJ1-5, with D unclear. Per the germline V gene, CDR1 is SQVTM and CDR2 is ANQGSEA. Trimming removed 4 bases from V and 0 bases from J, with 7 bases in between. CDR3 length: 13 residues. The CDR3 sequence is CSVGRSSNQPQHF. The CDR3 coding sequence is TGCAGCGTTGGCAGGAGTAGCAATCAGCCCCAGCATTTT.

This clonotype was picked up many times. The V call is TRBV12-3 or TRBV12-4, the J call TRBJ1-2; D is unresolved. The CDR3 length is 14 residues. V was trimmed by 2 bases and J by 6 bases, leaving 13 bases between them. The chain's CDR3 is CASSLRLRENGYTF. CDR3 DNA sequence: TGTGCCAGCAGTTTAAGGCTGCGAGAGAATGGCTACACCTTC.

This clonotype was counted ten times or more. The chain couples TRBV28 to TRBJ1-1, with 7 nucleotides matching TRBD1. Germline trimming cut 3 bases from V and 6 bases from J; bases unmatched to any gene: 19. Germline lookup yields CDR1 MDHEN and CDR2 SYDVKM. The CDR3 loop spans 18 amino acids. CDR3 DNA: TGTGCCAGCAGTTTTGGCGCCACAGGGGCCCGGGGGTGGGCTGAAGCTTTCTTT. This encodes CASSFGATGARGWAEAFF.

The chain has TRBV7-6 and TRBJ2-7, with a tentative D call TRBD1 (6 bases). Per germline, CDR1 SGHVS and CDR2 FNYEAQ. This CDR3 is 14 amino acids long. V was cut by 3 bases and J by 0 bases, with 9 bases left in between. CDR3 protein: CASSLDRISYEQYF. The DNA for the CDR3 is TGTGCCAGCAGCTTGGACAGAATCTCCTACGAGCAGTACTTC.

This clonotype was seen at least ten times. This chain uses TRBV11-2 with TRBJ2-2; TRBD1 agrees at 12 bases. Germline lookup yields CDR1 SGHAT and CDR2 FQNNGV. This CDR3 has 17 amino acids. V shed 2 bases and J 7 bases; nucleotides not matched to a gene: 8. The CDR3 sequence: CASSLSRDRGQYGELFF. The CDR3 nucleotides are TGTGCCAGCAGCTTATCCCGGGACAGGGGGCAATACGGGGAGCTGTTTTTT.

Points on this clonotype: Compared with germline, one end of the junction differs, possibly owing to a read error. CDR3 sequence: CAISQGYDGDIQYF. The DNA for the CDR3 is TGTGCCATCAGTCAGGGGTATGATGGGGACATTCAGTACTTC. The J gene is TRBJ2-4, the V gene TRBV24-1; tentatively, D is TRBD1 (6 bases). Germline V CDR1 and CDR2: KGHDR, SFDVKD. CDR3 length equals 14 residues.

This clonotype came up many times. V and J are TRBV6-1 and TRBJ2-3; D not resolved. This CDR3 comprises 17 residues. Trimming shortened V by 6 bases and J by 3 bases, and 22 bases separated the two germline ends. Germline loops: CDR1 MNHNS, CDR2 SASEGT. The chain's CDR3 is CASSLEVRGEGTDTQYF. In nucleotides, the CDR3 is TGTGCCAGCAGCCTTGAGGTTCGCGGAGAAGGGACAGATACGCAGTATTTT.

V usage is TRBV28 and J usage is TRBJ2-1, with TRBD2 identical over 14 bases. The CDR3 extends over 17 amino acids. Germline CDR1 MDHEN, CDR2 SYDVKM. V trimming: 0 bases; J trimming: 7 bases; junction bases outside the gene matches: 5. The CDR3 loop is CASSLWGTSGSFNEQFF. The CDR3 coding sequence is TGTGCCAGCAGTTTATGGGGGACTAGCGGGAGTTTTAATGAGCAGTTCTTC.

J is TRBJ1-2 and V is TRBV19, with a weak D call TRBD1 (6 bases). The CDR3 loop spans 14 amino acids. V lost 2 bases to trimming and J lost 8 bases, with 15 bases between them. Germline lookup yields CDR1 LNHDA and CDR2 SQIVND (reference sequence). The CDR3: CASSIRQVALGYTF. CDR3 DNA: TGTGCCAGTAGTATACGACAGGTAGCATTAGGCTACACCTTC.

This clonotype came up many times. This chain connects TRBV20-1 to TRBJ2-1; TRBD2 matches 12 bases. Germline CDR1 DFQATT, CDR2 SNEGSKA (reference sequence). The CDR3 runs 18 residues. V lost 5 bases to trimming and J lost 0 bases; unmatched junction nucleotides: 11. The CDR3 loop is CSAPPGLAGLSSYNEQFF. CDR3 coding DNA: TGCAGTGCTCCACCGGGACTAGCGGGCCTGAGCTCCTACAATGAGCAGTTCTTC.

This clonotype was observed a single time. This clone may be a read error of a much larger clone one base away. The chain is built from TRBV28 and TRBJ1-3; TRBD1 is a possible D gene (5 bases). CDR3 length: 15 amino acids. CDR1 MDHEN and CDR2 SYDVKM come from the germline V gene. The CDR3 reads CASSERDQIGNTIHF. Here the CDR3 DNA reads TGTGCCAGCAGTGAACGGGACCAAATTGGAAACACCATACATTTT.

There are many counts of this clonotype. The chain is built from TRBV14 and TRBJ2-7; D assignment may be TRBD1 or TRBD2 (5 bases each). CDR1 and CDR2 (germline): SGHDN, FVKESK. Trimming stripped 3 bases from V and 2 bases from J, with 11 bases between. CDR3 length: 14 amino acids. The CDR3 nucleotides read TGTGCCAGCAGCCACGGGACGCTAGCCTACGAGCAGTACTTC. The encoded protein is CASSHGTLAYEQYF.

The V and J genes are TRBV7-2 and TRBJ2-2; D is ambiguous. The CDR3 is made up of 16 amino acids. Germline CDR1 SGHTA, CDR2 FQGNSA. Trimming shortened V by 5 bases and J by 6 bases, and 19 bases separated the two germline ends. CDR3 region: CASSLGFQRSPGELFF. DNA for the CDR3: TGTGCCAGCAGCCTGGGATTTCAAAGGTCTCCCGGGGAGCTGTTTTTT.

This clonotype was seen repeatedly, ten times or more. The V gene is TRBV7-2, the J gene TRBJ2-5; 7 bases map to TRBD1. The germline V gene encodes CDR1 SGHTA and CDR2 FQGNSA. This CDR3 has 15 residues. Trimming removed 1 base from V and 1 base from J; junction bases left unmatched: 3. The CDR3 sequence is CASSLDGQVQETQYF. DNA of the CDR3: TGTGCCAGCAGCTTAGATGGACAGGTCCAAGAGACCCAGTACTTC.

At least ten counts were recorded for this clonotype. V is TRBV7-8 and J is TRBJ1-1, with 7 bases fitting TRBD1. Germline V gene lookup returns CDR1 SGHVS and CDR2 FQNEAQ. The V segment lost 2 bases and the J segment 2 bases; nucleotides outside the gene matches: 14. The CDR3 sequence is 18 residues long. For the CDR3, the DNA is TGTGCCAGCAGCTTAATAATGGGGGGGGGGACAGTAAACACTGAAGCTTTCTTT. Its protein product is CASSLIMGGGTVNTEAFF.

This clonotype appeared many times. The V and J genes are TRBV12-3 or TRBV12-4 and TRBJ2-5; tentatively, D is TRBD2 (6 bases). Trimming stripped 3 bases from V and 4 bases from J, with 12 bases between. This CDR3 has 14 amino acids. The DNA of the CDR3 is TGTGCCAGCAGTTTGGGCGCCGGGGGAGAGACCCAGTACTTC. Amino acids: CASSLGAGGETQYF.

This clonotype was observed a handful of times. The rearrangement links TRBV7-6 to TRBJ2-7, with D possibly called TRBD1 or TRBD2 (6 bases each). Germline loops: CDR1 SGHVS, CDR2 FNYEAQ. This CDR3 has 15 amino acids. The V gene lost 7 bases and the J gene lost 2 bases, with 18 bases spanning the gap. The CDR3 spells CASTPEDRGPYEQYF. The CDR3 coding sequence is TGTGCCAGCACCCCAGAGGACCGGGGGCCCTACGAGCAGTACTTC.

This clonotype was seen only a few times. The rearrangement joins TRBV12-3 or TRBV12-4 to TRBJ1-5; no firm D call. The germline V and J ends were trimmed by 3 bases and 0 bases, with 9 bases remaining between them. The CDR3 totals 15 residues. The CDR3, as DNA: TGTGCCAGCAGTTTGAGAGGCCTTAGCAATCAGCCCCAGCATTTT. It yields the protein CASSLRGLSNQPQHF.

This clonotype was seen a few times. The V and J genes are TRBV7-3 and TRBJ2-1; 11 nucleotides agree with TRBD2. There are 15 residues in the CDR3. Germline CDR1 reads SGHTA; CDR2 reads FQGTGA. The V segment lost 5 bases and the J segment 12 bases; nucleotides outside the gene matches: 12. This chain's CDR3 is CASSPGTSGGDGQFF. CDR3 nucleotides: TGTGCCAGCAGCCCCGGGACTAGCGGAGGGGATGGGCAGTTCTTC. Full variable domain (missing parts from reference TRBV7-3 and TRBJ2-1): GAGVSQTPSNKVTEKGKYVELRCDPISGHTALYWYRQSLGQGPEFLIYFQGTGAADDSGLPNDRFFAVRPEGSVSTLKIQRTERGDSAVYLCASSPGTSGGDGQFFGPGTRLTVL.

The V call is TRBV7-3, the J call TRBJ2-7; no reliable D call. The CDR3 consists of 13 residues. Trimming cost V 3 bases and J 5 bases, with 11 bases left between them. CDR1 and CDR2 (germline): SGHTA, FQGTGA. The CDR3 sequence: CASSFAIRDEQYF. The CDR3 coding sequence is TGTGCCAGCAGCTTCGCGATAAGGGACGAGCAGTACTTC.

This clonotype was picked up many times. The chain links TRBV27 to TRBJ2-7, with 10 bases that match TRBD2. The CDR3 has 17 residues. CDR1 and CDR2 (germline): MNHEY, SMNVEV (reference sequence). The ends lost 2 bases at V and 3 bases at J; junction bases unmatched: 10. CDR3 nucleotides: TGTGCCAGCAGTTTAGAAGGTTCGGCTAGCGGGGGCTACGAGCAGTACTTC. As protein: CASSLEGSASGGYEQYF.